This entry is about one T cell receptor (beta chain). What it binds is not known. The CDR3 is 14 residues long. Germline assignment: CDR1 LGHNA and CDR2 YNFKEQ. V shed 1 base and J shed 4 bases, with 10 bases lying between them. Some clones are missing from TCRdb's copy, which holds only in-frame ones; the method was immunoSEQ multiplex PCR. In the table there are roughly 50,000 clones, about 86% of which are singletons. The sample comes from a study of OX40 agonist ivuxolimab in advanced cancers. As for the study in general: Participants, approximately 83% male, averaged around 64 years of age, ranging from about 20 to 79. Study-wide results and caveats: Blood T cells, both CD4+ and CD8+, expanded clonally by week 6 at 0.1 to 3.0 mg/kg. Expanded peripheral T-cell antigen specificity went undetermined.

Sequenced here: CD4+ or CD8+ T cells sorted from blood, sampled in a trial of the OX40 agonist ivuxolimab. The sequence came from an adult with an advanced solid tumor such as melanoma, head and neck, liver or kidney cancer. The genes are TRBV4-2 and TRBJ1-2; the D is unclear. The CDR3, as DNA: TGTGCCAGCAGCCAAGCTCCAGGTGGCTATGGCTACACCTTC. Protein product: CASSQAPGGYGYTF.